This T cell receptor beta chain was obtained from a study of blood T cell repertoires in COVID-19. Study-level background: Acute-phase and convalescent COVID-19 samples originated in the United States, Italy and Spain. Nucleic acid was either cDNA or gDNA, and it came from T cells, B-cell-depleted T cells, or PBMCs.

In the authors' workflow: The assay estimated nucleated cells by amplifying reference gene primers. The table came from immunoSEQ multiplex PCR; TCRdb's copy has only in-frame clones and leaves some out. V, J and clone size reflect that table, while D and trimming were determined from the DNA. The data hold about 86,000 clones, with approximately 78% observed a single time. The CDR3 runs 20 residues. The source is a woman aged 80 or older with acute or convalescent COVID-19. The V call is TRBV21-1, the J call TRBJ1-5. TRBV21-1 is a recognized pseudogene. The sequenced material came from peripheral blood. The CDR3 loop reads CASLSIFRQSVEGSNQPQHF. The CDR3 DNA reads as TGTGCCAGCCTCAGCATATTTCGGCAGTCAGTCGAGGGTAGCAATCAGCCCCAGCATTTT.